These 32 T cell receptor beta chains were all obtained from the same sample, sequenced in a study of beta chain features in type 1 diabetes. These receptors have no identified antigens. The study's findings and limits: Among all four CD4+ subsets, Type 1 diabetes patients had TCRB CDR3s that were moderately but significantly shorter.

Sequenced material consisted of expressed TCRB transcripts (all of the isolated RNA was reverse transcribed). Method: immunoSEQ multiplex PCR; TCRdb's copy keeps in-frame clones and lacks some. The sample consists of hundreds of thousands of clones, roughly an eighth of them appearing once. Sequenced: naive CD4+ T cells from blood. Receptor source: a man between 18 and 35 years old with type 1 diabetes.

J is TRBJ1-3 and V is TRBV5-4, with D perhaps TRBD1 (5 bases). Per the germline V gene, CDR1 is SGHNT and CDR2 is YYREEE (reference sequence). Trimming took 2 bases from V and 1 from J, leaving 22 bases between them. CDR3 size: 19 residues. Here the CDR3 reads CASSLLRRDKSPSGNTIYF. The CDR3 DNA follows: TGTGCCAGCAGCTTATTACGCAGGGATAAATCCCCTTCTGGAAACACCATATATTTT.

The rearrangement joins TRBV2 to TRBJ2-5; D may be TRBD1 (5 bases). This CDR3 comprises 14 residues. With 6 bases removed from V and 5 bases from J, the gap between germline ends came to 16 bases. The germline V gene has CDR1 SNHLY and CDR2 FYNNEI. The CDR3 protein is CASSSVSKGETQYF. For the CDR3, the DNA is TGTGCCAGCAGCTCGGTCTCCAAGGGGGAGACCCAGTACTTC.

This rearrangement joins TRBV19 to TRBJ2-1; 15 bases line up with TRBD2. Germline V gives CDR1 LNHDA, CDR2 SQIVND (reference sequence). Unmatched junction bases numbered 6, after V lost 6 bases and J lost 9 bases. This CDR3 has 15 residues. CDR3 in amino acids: CASRMGLAGGVEQFF. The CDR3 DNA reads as TGTGCCAGTAGAATGGGACTAGCGGGAGGAGTTGAGCAGTTCTTC.

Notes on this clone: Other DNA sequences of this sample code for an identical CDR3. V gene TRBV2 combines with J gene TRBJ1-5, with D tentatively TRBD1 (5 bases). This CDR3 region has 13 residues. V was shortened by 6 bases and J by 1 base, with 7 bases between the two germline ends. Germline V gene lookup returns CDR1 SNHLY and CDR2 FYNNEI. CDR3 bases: TGTGCCAGCAGCGGGGACAGCAATCAGCCCCAGCATTTT. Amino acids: CASSGDSNQPQHF.

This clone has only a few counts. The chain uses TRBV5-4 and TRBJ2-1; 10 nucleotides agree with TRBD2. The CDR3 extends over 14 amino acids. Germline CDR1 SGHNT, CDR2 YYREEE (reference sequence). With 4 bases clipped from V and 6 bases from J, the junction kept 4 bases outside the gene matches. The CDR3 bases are TGTGCCAGCAGCGGTAGCGGGAGGTTCAATGAGCAGTTCTTC. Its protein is CASSGSGRFNEQFF.

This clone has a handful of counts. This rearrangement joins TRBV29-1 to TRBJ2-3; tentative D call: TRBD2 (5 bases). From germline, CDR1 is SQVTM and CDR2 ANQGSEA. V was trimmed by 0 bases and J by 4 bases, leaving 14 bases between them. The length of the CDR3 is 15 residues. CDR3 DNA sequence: TGCAGCGTTGAAGACTCAACCCTGGGAGCAGATACGCAGTATTTT. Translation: CSVEDSTLGADTQYF.

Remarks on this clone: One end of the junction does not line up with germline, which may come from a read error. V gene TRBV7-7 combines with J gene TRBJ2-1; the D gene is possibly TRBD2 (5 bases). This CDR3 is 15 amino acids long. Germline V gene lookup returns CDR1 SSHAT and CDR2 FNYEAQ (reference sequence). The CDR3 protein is CASSLARAGPGEQFF. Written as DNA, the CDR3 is TGTGCTAGCAGCTTAGCGAGGGCAGGTCCCGGTGAGCAGTTCTTC.

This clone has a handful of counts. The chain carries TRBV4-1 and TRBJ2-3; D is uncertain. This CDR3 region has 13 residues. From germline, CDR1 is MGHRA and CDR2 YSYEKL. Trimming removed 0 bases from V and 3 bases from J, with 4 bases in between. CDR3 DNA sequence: TGCGCCAGCAGCCAAGAACGGACAGATACGCAGTATTTT. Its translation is CASSQERTDTQYF.

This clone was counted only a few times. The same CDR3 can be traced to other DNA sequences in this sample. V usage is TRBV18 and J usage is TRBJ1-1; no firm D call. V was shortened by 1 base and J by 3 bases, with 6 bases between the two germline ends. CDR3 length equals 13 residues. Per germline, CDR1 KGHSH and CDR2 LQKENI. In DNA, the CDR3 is TGTGCCAGCTCACCACGACGTGACACTGAAGCTTTCTTT. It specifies CASSPRRDTEAFF.

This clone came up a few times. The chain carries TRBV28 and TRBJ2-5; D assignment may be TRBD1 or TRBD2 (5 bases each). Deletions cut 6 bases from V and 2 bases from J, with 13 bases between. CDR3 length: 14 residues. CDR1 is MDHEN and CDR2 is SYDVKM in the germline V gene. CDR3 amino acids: CASSSRDGQETQYF. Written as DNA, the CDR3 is TGTGCCAGCAGCTCCCGGGACGGTCAAGAGACCCAGTACTTC.

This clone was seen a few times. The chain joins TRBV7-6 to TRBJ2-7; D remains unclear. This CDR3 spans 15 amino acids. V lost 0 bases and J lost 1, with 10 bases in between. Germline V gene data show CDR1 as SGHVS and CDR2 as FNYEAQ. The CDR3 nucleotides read TGTGCCAGCAGCTTAGCTGGCAAGACTTCCTACGAGCAGTACTTC. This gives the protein CASSLAGKTSYEQYF.

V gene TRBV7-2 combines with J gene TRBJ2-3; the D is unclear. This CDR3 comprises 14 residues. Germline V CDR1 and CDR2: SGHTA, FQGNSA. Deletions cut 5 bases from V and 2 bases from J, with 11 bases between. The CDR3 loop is CASSHHYNTDTQYF. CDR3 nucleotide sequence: TGTGCCAGCAGCCATCATTACAACACAGATACGCAGTATTTT. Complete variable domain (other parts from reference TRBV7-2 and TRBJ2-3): GAGVSQSPSNKVTEKGKDVELRCDPISGHTALYWYRQSLGQGLEFLIYFQGNSAPDKSGLPSDRFSAERTGGSVSTLTIQRTQQEDSAVYLCASSHHYNTDTQYFGPGTRLTVL.

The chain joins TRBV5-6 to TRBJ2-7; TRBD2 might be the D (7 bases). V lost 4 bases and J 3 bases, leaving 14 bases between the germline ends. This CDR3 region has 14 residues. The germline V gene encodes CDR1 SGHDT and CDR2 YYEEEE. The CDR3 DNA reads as TGTGCCAGCAGCAACGGGGGGCCCCTCTACGAGCAGTACTTC. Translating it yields CASSNGGPLYEQYF.

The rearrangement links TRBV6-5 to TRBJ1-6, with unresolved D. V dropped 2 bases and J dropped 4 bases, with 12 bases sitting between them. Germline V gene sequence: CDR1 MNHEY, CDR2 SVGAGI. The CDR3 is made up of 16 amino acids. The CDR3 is CASSYSGAGYNSPLHF. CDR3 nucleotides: TGTGCCAGCAGTTACAGCGGAGCTGGGTATAATTCACCCCTCCACTTT.

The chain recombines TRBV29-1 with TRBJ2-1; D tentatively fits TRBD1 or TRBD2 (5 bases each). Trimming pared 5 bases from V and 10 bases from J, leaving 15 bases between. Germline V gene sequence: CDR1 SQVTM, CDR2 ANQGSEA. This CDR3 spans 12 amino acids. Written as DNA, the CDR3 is TGCAGCGTTCCTAGAGGGGTGGGGGAGCAGTTCTTC. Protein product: CSVPRGVGEQFF.

In DNA, the CDR3 is TGCGCCAGCAGCTTGGAGATGAGCTCCTACAATGAGCAGTTCTTC. Translating gives CASSLEMSSYNEQFF. V and J are TRBV5-1 and TRBJ2-1, with D hard to call. Per germline, CDR1 SGHRS and CDR2 YFSETQ. This CDR3 is 15 amino acids long. V lost 0 bases and J lost 0, with 7 bases in between.

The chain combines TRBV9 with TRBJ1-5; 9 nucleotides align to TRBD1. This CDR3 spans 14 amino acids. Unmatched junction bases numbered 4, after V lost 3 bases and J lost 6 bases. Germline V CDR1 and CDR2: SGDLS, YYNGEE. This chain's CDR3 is CASSGGQGVQPQHF. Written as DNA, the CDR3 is TGTGCCAGCAGCGGGGGACAGGGCGTTCAGCCCCAGCATTTT.

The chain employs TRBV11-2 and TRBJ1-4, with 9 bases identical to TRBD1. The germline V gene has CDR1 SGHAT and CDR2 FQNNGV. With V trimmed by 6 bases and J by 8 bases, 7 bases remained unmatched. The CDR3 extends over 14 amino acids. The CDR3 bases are TGTGCCAGCAGTCTACAGGGGGCTCGAGAAAAACTGTTTTTT. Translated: CASSLQGAREKLFF.

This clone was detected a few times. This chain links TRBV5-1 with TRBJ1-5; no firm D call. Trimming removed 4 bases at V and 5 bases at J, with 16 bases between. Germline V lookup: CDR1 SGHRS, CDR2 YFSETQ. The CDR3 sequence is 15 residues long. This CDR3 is CASSVEGQGYQPQHF. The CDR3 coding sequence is TGCGCCAGCAGCGTTGAAGGCCAAGGGTATCAGCCCCAGCATTTT.

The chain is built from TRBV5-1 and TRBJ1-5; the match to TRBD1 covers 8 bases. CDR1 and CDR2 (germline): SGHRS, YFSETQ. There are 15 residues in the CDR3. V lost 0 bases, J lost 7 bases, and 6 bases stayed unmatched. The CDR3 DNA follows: TGCGCCAGCAGCTTGGGGCAGGGGGCCGGGCAGCCCCAGCATTTT. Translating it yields CASSLGQGAGQPQHF.

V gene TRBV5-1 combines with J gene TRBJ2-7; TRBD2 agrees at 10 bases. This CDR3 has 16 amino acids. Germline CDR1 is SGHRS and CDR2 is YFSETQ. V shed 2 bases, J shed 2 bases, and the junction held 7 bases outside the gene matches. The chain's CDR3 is CASSLSTSGRPYEQYF. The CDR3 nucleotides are TGCGCCAGCAGCTTATCGACTAGCGGGCGACCCTACGAGCAGTACTTC.

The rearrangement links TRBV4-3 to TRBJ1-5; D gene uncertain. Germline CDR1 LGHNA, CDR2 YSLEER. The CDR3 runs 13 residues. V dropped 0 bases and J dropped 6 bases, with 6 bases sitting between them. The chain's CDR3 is CASSQDWGQPQHF. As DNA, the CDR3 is TGCGCCAGCAGCCAAGACTGGGGTCAGCCCCAGCATTTT.

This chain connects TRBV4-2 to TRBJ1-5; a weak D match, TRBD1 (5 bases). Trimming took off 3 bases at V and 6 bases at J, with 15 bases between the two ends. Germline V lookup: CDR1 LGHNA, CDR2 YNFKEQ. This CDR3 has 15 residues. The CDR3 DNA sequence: TGTGCCAGCAGCCAGGTCGTAGGGACGGGTCAGCCCCAGCATTTT. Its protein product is CASSQVVGTGQPQHF.

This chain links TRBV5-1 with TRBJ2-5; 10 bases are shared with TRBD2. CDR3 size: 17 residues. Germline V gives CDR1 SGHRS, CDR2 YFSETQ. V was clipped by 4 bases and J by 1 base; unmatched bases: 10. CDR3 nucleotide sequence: TGCGCCAGCAGCGGGAGCGAGCGGGGGGGCCTCCAAGAGACCCAGTACTTC. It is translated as CASSGSERGGLQETQYF.

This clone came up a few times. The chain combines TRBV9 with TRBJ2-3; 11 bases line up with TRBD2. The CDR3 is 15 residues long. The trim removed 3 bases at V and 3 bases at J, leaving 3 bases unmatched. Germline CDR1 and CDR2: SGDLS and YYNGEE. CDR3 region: CASSASSGGTDTQYF. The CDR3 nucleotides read TGTGCCAGCAGCGCCTCTAGCGGGGGGACAGATACGCAGTATTTT.

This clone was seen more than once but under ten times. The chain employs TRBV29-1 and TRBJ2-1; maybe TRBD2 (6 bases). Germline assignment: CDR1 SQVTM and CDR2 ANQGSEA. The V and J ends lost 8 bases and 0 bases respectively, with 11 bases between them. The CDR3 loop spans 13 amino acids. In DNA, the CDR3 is TGCAGCCCTATGGGACTCTCCTACAATGAGCAGTTCTTC. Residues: CSPMGLSYNEQFF.

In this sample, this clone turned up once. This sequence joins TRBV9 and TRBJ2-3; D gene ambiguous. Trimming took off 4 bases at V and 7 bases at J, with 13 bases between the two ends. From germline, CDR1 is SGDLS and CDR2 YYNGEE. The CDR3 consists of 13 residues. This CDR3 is CASSQASSNTQYF. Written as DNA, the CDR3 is TGTGCCAGCAGCCAGGCGTCATCGAATACGCAGTATTTT.

CDR3 nucleotides: TGTGCCAGCAGTTCGGGCGGGACAGGGGAGGAGACCCAGTACTTC. Translated, it gives CASSSGGTGEETQYF. The genes are TRBV28 and TRBJ2-5; 10 bases fit TRBD1. CDR3 length equals 15 residues. V shed 4 bases and J 5 bases; nucleotides not matched to a gene: 7. CDR1 and CDR2 (germline): MDHEN, SYDVKM.

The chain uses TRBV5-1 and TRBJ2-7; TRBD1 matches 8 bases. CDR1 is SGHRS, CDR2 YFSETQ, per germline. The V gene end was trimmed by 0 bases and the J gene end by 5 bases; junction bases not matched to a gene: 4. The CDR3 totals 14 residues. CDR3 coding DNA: TGCGCCAGCAGCTTGGTGCAGGGGGCGAACGAGCAGTACTTC. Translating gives CASSLVQGANEQYF. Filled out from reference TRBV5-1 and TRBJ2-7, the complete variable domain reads KAGVTQTPRYLIKTRGQQVTLSCSPISGHRSVSWYQQTPGQGLQFLFEYFSETQRNKGNFPGRFSGRQFSNSRSEMNVSTLELGDSALYLCASSLVQGANEQYFGPGTRLTVT.

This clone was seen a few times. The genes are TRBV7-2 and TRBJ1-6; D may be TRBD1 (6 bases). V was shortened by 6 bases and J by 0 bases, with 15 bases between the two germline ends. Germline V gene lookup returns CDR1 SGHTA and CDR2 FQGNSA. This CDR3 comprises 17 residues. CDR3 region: CASRRGGLSSYNSPLHF. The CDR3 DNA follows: TGTGCCAGCAGACGAGGGGGACTCAGCTCCTATAATTCACCCCTCCACTTT.

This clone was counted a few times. The CDR3 sequence: CASSQQGMDYGYTF. Here the CDR3 DNA reads TGTGCCAGTAGCCAACAGGGGATGGACTATGGCTACACCTTC. The chain employs TRBV19 and TRBJ1-2, with 7 bases that match TRBD1. Germline values: CDR1 LNHDA, CDR2 SQIVND (reference sequence). This CDR3 region has 14 residues. J was trimmed by 3 bases and V by 6 bases; bases with no gene match: 7.

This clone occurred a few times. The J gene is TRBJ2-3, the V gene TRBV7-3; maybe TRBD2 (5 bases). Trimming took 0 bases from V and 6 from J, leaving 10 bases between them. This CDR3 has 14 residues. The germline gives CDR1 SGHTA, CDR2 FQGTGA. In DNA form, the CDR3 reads TGTGCCAGCAGCTTAACGTCGGGGTCCGATACGCAGTATTTT. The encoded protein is CASSLTSGSDTQYF. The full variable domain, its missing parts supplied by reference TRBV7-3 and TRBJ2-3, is GAGVSQTPSNKVTEKGKYVELRCDPISGHTALYWYRQSLGQGPEFLIYFQGTGAADDSGLPNDRFFAVRPEGSVSTLKIQRTERGDSAVYLCASSLTSGSDTQYFGPGTRLTVL.